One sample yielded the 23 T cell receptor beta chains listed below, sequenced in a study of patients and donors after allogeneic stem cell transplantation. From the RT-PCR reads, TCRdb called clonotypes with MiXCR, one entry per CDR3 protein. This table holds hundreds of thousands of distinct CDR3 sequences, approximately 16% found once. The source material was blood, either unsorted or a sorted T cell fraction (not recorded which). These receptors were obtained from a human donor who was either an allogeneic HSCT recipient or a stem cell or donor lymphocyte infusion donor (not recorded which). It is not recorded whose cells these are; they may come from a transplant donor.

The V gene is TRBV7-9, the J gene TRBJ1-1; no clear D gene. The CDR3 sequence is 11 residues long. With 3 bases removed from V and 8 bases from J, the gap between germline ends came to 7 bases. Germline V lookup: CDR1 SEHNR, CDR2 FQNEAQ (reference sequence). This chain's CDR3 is CASSFSVEAFF. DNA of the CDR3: TGTGCCAGCAGCTTCTCGGTGGAAGCTTTCTTT.

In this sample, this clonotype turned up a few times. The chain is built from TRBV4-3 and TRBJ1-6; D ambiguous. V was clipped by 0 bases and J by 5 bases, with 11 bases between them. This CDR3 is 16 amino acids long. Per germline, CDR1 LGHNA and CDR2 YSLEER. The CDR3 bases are TGCGCCAGCAGCCAAGATTTCCAAACTAATAATTCACCCCTCCACTTT. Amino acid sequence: CASSQDFQTNNSPLHF.

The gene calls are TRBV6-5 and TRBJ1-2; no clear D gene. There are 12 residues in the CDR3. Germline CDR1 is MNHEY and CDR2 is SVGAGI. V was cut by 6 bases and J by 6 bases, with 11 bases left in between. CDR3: CASSLGADGYTF. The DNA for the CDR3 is TGTGCCAGCAGCCTCGGAGCGGATGGCTACACCTTC.

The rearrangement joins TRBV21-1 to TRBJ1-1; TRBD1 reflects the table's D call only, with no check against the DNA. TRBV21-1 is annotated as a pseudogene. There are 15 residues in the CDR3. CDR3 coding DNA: TGTGCCAGCAGCCTGCGGGGGGACAGACGGACCGAAGCTTTCTTT. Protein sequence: CASSLRGDRRTEAFF.

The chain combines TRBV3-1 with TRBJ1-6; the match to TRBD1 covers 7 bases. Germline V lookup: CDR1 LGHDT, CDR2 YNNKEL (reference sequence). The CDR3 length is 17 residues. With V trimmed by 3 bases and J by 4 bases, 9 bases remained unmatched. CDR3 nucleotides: TGTGCCAGCAGCCATGACAGGGACCTGAGGTATAATTCACCCCTCCACTTT. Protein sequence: CASSHDRDLRYNSPLHF.

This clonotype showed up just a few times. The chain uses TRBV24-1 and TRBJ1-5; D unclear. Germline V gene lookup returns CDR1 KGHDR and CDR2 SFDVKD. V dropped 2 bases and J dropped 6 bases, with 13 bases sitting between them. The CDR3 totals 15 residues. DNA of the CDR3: TGTGCCACCAGTGATTCGGACCCGGCAGGTCAGCCCCAGCATTTT. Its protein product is CATSDSDPAGQPQHF.

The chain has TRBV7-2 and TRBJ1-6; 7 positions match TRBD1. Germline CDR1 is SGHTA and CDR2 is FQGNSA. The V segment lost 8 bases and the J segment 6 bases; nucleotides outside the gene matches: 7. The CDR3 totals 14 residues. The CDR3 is CASFGEGANSPLHF. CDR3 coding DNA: TGTGCCAGCTTCGGGGAGGGGGCTAATTCACCCCTCCACTTT.

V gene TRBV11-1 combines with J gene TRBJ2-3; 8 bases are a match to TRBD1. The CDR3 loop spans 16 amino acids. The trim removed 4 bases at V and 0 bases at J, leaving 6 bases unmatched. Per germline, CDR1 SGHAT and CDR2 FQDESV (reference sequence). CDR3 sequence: CASSSRDRTSTDTQYF. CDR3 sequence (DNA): TGTGCCAGCAGCTCCCGGGACAGGACTAGCACAGATACGCAGTATTTT.

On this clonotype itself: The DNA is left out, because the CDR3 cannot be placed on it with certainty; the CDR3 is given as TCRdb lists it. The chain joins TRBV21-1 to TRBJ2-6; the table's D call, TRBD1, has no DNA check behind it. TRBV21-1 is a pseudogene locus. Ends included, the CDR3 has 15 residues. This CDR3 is CASTPWASGANVLTF.

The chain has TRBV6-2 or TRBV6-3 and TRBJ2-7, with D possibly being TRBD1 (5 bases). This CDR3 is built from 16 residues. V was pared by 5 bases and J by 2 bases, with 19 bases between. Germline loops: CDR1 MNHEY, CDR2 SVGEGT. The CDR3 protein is CASSKPMGQPTYEQYF. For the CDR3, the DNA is TGTGCCAGCAGTAAACCCATGGGGCAGCCTACCTACGAGCAGTACTTC.

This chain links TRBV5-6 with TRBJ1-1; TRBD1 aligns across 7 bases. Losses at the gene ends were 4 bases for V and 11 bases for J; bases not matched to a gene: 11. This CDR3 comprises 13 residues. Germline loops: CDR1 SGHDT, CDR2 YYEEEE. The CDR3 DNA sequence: TGTGCCAGCAGCCCCGACAGGGCTGGGAGGGCTTTCTTT. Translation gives CASSPDRAGRAFF.

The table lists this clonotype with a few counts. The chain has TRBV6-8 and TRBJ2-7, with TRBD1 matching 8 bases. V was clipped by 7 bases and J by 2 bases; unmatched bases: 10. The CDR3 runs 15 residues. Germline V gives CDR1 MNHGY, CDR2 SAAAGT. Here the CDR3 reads CASTKATGDPYEQYF. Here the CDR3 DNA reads TGTGCCAGCACCAAAGCGACAGGGGACCCCTACGAGCAGTACTTC.

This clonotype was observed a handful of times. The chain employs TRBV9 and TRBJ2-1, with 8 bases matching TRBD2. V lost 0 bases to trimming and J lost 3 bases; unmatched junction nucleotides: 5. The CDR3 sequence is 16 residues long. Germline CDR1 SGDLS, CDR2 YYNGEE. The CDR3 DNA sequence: TGTGCCAGCAGCGTAGCAGCGGGAGAGATCTACAATGAGCAGTTCTTC. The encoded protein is CASSVAAGEIYNEQFF.

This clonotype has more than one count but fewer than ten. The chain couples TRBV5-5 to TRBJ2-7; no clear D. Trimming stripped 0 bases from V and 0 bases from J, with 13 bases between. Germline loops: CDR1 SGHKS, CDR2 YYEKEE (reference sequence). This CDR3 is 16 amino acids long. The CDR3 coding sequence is TGTGCCAGCAGCTTGGGTTTCGGCAAAAGCTCCTACGAGCAGTACTTC. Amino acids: CASSLGFGKSSYEQYF. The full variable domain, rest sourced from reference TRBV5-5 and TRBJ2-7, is DAGVTQSPTHLIKTRGQQVTLRCSPISGHKSVSWYQQVLGQGPQFIFQYYEKEERGRGNFPDRFSARQFPNYSSELNVNALLLGDSALYLCASSLGFGKSSYEQYFGPGTRLTVT.

CDR3 protein: CASRPPRDSQETQYF. The CDR3 DNA reads TGCGCCAGCAGACCCCCCCGGGACTCACAAGAGACCCAGTACTTC. The rearrangement joins TRBV5-1 to TRBJ2-5; tentative D call: TRBD2 (6 bases). Per the germline V gene, CDR1 is SGHRS and CDR2 is YFSETQ. The CDR3 has 15 amino acids. Trimming pared 5 bases from V and 2 bases from J, leaving 16 bases between.

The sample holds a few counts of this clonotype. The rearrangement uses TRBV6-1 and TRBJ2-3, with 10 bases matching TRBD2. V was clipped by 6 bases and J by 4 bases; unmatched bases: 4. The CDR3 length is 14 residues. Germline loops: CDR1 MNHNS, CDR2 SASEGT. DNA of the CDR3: TGTGCCAGCAGCAGCGGGAGGGCCTCAGATACGCAGTATTTT. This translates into CASSSGRASDTQYF.

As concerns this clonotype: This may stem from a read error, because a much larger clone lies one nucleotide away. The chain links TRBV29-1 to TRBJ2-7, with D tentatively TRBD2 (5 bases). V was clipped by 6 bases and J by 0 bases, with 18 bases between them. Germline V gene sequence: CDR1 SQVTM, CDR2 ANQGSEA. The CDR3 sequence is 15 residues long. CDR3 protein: CSVGPGIGSSYEQYF. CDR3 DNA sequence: TGCAGCGTGGGCCCCGGGATAGGGAGCTCCTACGAGCAGTACTTC.

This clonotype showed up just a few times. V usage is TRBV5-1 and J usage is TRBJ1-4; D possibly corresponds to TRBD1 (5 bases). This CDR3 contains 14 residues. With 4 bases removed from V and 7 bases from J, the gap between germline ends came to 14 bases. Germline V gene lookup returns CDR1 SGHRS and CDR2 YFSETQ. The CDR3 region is CASSGGTRAEKLFF. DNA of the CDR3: TGCGCCAGCAGCGGTGGGACGCGGGCTGAAAAACTGTTTTTT.

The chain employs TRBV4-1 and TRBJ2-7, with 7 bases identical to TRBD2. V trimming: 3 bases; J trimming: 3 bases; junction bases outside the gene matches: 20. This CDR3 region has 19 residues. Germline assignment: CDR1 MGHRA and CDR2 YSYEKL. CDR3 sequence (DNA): TGCGCCAGCAGCCAGCAGGGAGTTGAAGCAGCGGGGATATTCTACGAGCAGTACTTC. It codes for CASSQQGVEAAGIFYEQYF.

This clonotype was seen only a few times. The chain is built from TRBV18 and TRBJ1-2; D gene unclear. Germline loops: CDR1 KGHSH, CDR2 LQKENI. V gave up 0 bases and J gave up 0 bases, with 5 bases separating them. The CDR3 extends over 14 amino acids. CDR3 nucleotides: TGTGCCAGCTCACCACCCGGGACTAACTATGGCTACACCTTC. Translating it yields CASSPPGTNYGYTF.

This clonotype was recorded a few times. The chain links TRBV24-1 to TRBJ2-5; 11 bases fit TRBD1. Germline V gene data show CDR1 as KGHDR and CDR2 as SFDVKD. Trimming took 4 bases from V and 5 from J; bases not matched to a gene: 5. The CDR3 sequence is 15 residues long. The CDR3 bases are TGTGCCACCAGTGACCGGACAGGGGGCCGCGAGACCCAGTACTTC. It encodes CATSDRTGGRETQYF.

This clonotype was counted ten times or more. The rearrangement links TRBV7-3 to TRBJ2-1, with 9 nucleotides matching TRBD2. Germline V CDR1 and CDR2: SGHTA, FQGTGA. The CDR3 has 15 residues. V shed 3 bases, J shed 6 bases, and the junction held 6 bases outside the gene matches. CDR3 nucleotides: TGTGCCAGCAGCTTTGGCGGGAGGGTCATCAATGAGCAGTTCTTC. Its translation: CASSFGGRVINEQFF.

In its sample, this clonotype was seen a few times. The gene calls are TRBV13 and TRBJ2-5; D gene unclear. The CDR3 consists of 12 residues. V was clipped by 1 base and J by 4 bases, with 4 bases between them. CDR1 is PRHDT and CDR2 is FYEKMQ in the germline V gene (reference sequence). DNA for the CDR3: TGTGCCAGCAGCTTAGTTGCAGAGACCCAGTACTTC. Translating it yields CASSLVAETQYF.